This T cell receptor beta chain was recovered during a study of blood T cell repertoires in COVID-19. Study overall: The United States, Italy and Spain were the sources of the acute and convalescent COVID-19 samples. PBMCs, B-cell-depleted T cells, or T cells provided the cDNA or gDNA that made up the material.

The CDR3 contains 16 residues. Germline CDR1 is LGHNA and CDR2 is YNFKEQ. Deletions cut 2 bases from V and 2 bases from J, with 13 bases between. Under the authors' procedure: The authors estimated nucleated cell counts from reference gene primer amplification. Only in-frame clones appear in the TCRdb table, and some are missing; sequencing was by immunoSEQ multiplex PCR. Clone size and V and J calls were adopted from that table, with D and trimming inferred from the DNA. Of roughly 80,000 clones in the sample, more than 90% were seen once. The V gene is TRBV4-2, the J gene TRBJ1-3, with D uncertain. The TCR was taken from a woman aged 80 or over with active or convalescent COVID-19. The specimen was peripheral blood. CDR3 sequence reads: CASSQSSASPGNTIYF. The CDR3 region has the DNA TGTGCCAGCAGCCAATCGTCCGCAAGCCCTGGAAACACCATATATTTT.